These 26 T cell receptor beta chains came from one sample sequenced in a study of blood T cell repertoires in COVID-19 (dated by TCRdb to 2020 to 2022). Library method: the immunoSEQ multiplex PCR assay. This immuneACCESS table, as held by TCRdb, lists in-frame sequences with V and J called but not all clones. Of the missing ones, under half trace to an unresolved V gene in checked studies; the others have no known cause. The sample contains nearly 250,000 clones, 80% to 90% of them found a single time. Just over 0.85% of the sample comes from the top ten. The sequencing input was PBMCs or T cells enriched from blood (not recorded which). The receptors shown here come from a man in his forties or fifties who had been exposed to COVID-19.

V gene TRBV7-6 combines with J gene TRBJ2-1; no clear D gene. Germline lookup yields CDR1 SGHVS and CDR2 FNYEAQ. V lost 0 bases, J lost 5 bases, and 11 bases lay in between. The CDR3 runs to 15 residues. The CDR3 bases are TGTGCCAGCAGCTTAGCCCGCGGTCTAAACAATGAGCAGTTCTTC. Its translation is CASSLARGLNNEQFF.

The CDR3 DNA reads as TGTGCCAGCTCATCCGGGACAGGAAAAGGTGGCTACACCTTC. It specifies CASSSGTGKGGYTF. The chain is built from TRBV18 and TRBJ1-2; 8 bases are a match to TRBD1. Germline-derived CDR1 and CDR2 are KGHSH and LQKENI. V shed 5 bases and J 7 bases; nucleotides not matched to a gene: 9. The CDR3 has 14 residues. Based on the CDR3 plus reference TRBV18 and TRBJ1-2, the full variable domain is NAGVMQNPRHLVRRRGQEARLRCSPMKGHSHVYWYRQLPEEGLKFMVYLQKENIIDESGMPKERFSAEFPKEGPSILRIQQVVRGDSAAYFCASSSGTGKGGYTFGSGTRLTVV.

This clone was detected a few times. V is TRBV6-5 and J is TRBJ1-6; weak D call: TRBD1 (5 bases). Trimming removed 11 bases from V and 3 bases from J, with 14 bases in between. The germline CDR1 and CDR2 sequences are MNHEY and SVGAGI. This CDR3 contains 14 residues. As DNA, the CDR3 is TGTGCCTGCCGGCGGGGCGACTATAATTCACCCCTCCACTTT. The encoded protein is CACRRGDYNSPLHF.

The gene calls are TRBV29-1 and TRBJ2-3; D not certain. This CDR3 contains 16 residues. Germline assignment: CDR1 SQVTM and CDR2 ANQGSEA. Trimming stripped 6 bases from V and 0 bases from J, with 19 bases between. CDR3 in DNA: TGCAGCGTCCGTACCACGGGTGCAACTAGCACAGATACGCAGTATTTT. The encoded protein is CSVRTTGATSTDTQYF.

The chain carries TRBV6-5 and TRBJ2-3, with a tentative D call TRBD1 (6 bases). Trimming cost V 11 bases and J 2 bases, with 14 bases left between them. Germline V CDR1 and CDR2: MNHEY, SVGAGI. The CDR3 runs to 13 residues. CDR3 coding DNA: TGTGCCGTTACGGACAGCTACACAGATACGCAGTATTTT. Protein: CAVTDSYTDTQYF.

This sequence joins TRBV7-3 and TRBJ1-1; no definite D call. The CDR3 has 15 residues. V was pared by 1 base and J by 3 bases, with 12 bases between. Germline loops: CDR1 SGHTA, CDR2 FQGTGA. The CDR3: CASSLSGGTYTEAFF. In nucleotides, the CDR3 is TGTGCCAGCAGCTTAAGTGGAGGCACCTACACTGAAGCTTTCTTT.

This clone was observed once. V and J are TRBV9 and TRBJ2-4; TRBD2 might be the D (6 bases). The V and J ends lost 4 bases and 5 bases respectively, with 19 bases between them. This CDR3 contains 16 residues. Germline loops: CDR1 SGDLS, CDR2 YYNGEE. The CDR3 DNA reads TGTGCCAGCAGCCCGGGACTCCCCGTCCCCGAAAACATTCAGTACTTC. It specifies CASSPGLPVPENIQYF.

This rearrangement joins TRBV7-2 to TRBJ1-2, with D possibly being TRBD1 (5 bases). CDR1 and CDR2 (germline): SGHTA, FQGNSA. Trimming took 5 bases from V and 4 from J, leaving 14 bases between them. The CDR3 spans 14 residues. This CDR3 reads CASSTGGGSYGYTF. The CDR3 DNA follows: TGTGCCAGCAGCACTGGGGGGGGTAGCTATGGCTACACCTTC.

The sample holds a few counts of this clone. V is TRBV20-1 and J is TRBJ1-4; no clear D. The germline V and J ends were trimmed by 3 bases and 3 bases, with 11 bases remaining between them. The CDR3 has 14 amino acids. Looked up from germline, CDR1 is DFQATT and CDR2 is SNEGSKA (reference sequence). The CDR3 DNA reads TGCAGTGCTAGTTTTCCATACTCTAATGAAAAACTGTTTTTT. Amino acid sequence: CSASFPYSNEKLFF.

V and J are TRBV24-1 and TRBJ2-7, with 8 bases that match TRBD1. The CDR3 runs to 15 residues. Germline trimming cut 4 bases from V and 1 base from J; bases unmatched to any gene: 5. Germline V CDR1 and CDR2: KGHDR, SFDVKD. The CDR3 DNA reads TGTGCCACCAGTGAATCCCGGACAGGGTCCTACGAGCAGTACTTC. Translation gives CATSESRTGSYEQYF.

The rearrangement uses TRBV7-9 and TRBJ2-5; TRBD1 might be the D (6 bases). The CDR3 is 15 residues long. From germline, CDR1 is SEHNR and CDR2 FQNEAQ (reference sequence). V was cut by 4 bases and J by 1 base, with 13 bases left in between. In DNA form, the CDR3 reads TGTGCCAGCAGCTCCCCCGGGACACCCCAAGAGACCCAGTACTTC. Its protein product is CASSSPGTPQETQYF. Filled out from reference TRBV7-9 and TRBJ2-5, the complete variable domain reads DTGVSQNPRHKITKRGQNVTFRCDPISEHNRLYWYRQTLGQGPEFLTYFQNEAQLEKSRLLSDRFSAERPKGSFSTLEIQRTEQGDSAMYLCASSSPGTPQETQYFGPGTRLLVL.

V gene TRBV19 combines with J gene TRBJ1-2, with D possibly matching TRBD1 (5 bases). CDR3 length: 13 amino acids. V shed 4 bases and J shed 9 bases, with 15 bases lying between them. Germline loops: CDR1 LNHDA, CDR2 SQIVND (reference sequence). This CDR3 is CASSNQGGGSYTF. In DNA, the CDR3 is TGTGCCAGTAGTAACCAGGGTGGCGGAAGCTACACCTTC. Drawing the rest from reference TRBV19 and TRBJ1-2, the complete variable domain is DGGITQSPKYLFRKEGQNVTLSCEQNLNHDAMYWYRQDPGQGLRLIYYSQIVNDFQKGDIAEGYSVSREKKESFPLTVTSAQKNPTAFYLCASSNQGGGSYTFGSGTRLTVV.

This clone came up a few times. The chain links TRBV18 to TRBJ1-2; 12 nucleotides align to TRBD1. Germline V gives CDR1 KGHSH, CDR2 LQKENI. This CDR3 contains 17 residues. J gave up 8 bases and V 1 base, and 11 bases lay outside the gene matches. CDR3 loop: CASSPLDSGQGAQGYTF. CDR3 bases: TGTGCCAGCTCACCACTCGACTCGGGACAGGGGGCGCAGGGCTACACCTTC.

The gene calls are TRBV9 and TRBJ1-2; 10 bases agree with TRBD1. V dropped 4 bases and J dropped 4; count of bases not matched to a gene: 7. The CDR3 is 15 amino acids. The germline V gene encodes CDR1 SGDLS and CDR2 YYNGEE. CDR3 amino acids: CASSSGDRGPYGYTF. The CDR3, as DNA: TGTGCCAGCAGCTCGGGGGACAGGGGACCCTATGGCTACACCTTC.

The J gene is TRBJ1-6, the V gene TRBV30; a possible D gene is TRBD1 (6 bases). The germline V gene encodes CDR1 GTSNPN and CDR2 SVGIG (reference sequence). The CDR3 is made up of 14 amino acids. Trimming took off 1 base at V and 13 bases at J, with 17 bases between the two ends. The CDR3 reads CAWSAGQIISPLHF. CDR3 DNA sequence: TGTGCCTGGAGTGCTGGACAGATTATATCGCCCCTCCACTTT. Variable domain in full (rest from reference TRBV30 and TRBJ1-6): SQTIHQWPATLVQPVGSPLSLECTVEGTSNPNLYWYRQAAGRGLQLLFYSVGIGQISSEVPQNLSASRPQDRQFILSSKKLLLSDSGFYLCAWSAGQIISPLHFGNGTRLTVT.

The chain is built from TRBV5-1 and TRBJ2-1; 7 bases agree with TRBD2. CDR3 length: 14 amino acids. Per the germline V gene, CDR1 is SGHRS and CDR2 is YFSETQ. V lost 3 bases and J lost 3; bases outside the gene matches: 3. CDR3 DNA: TGCGCCAGCAGCTCTCTAGCGGTCTACAATGAGCAGTTCTTC. Its translation: CASSSLAVYNEQFF.

The sample holds one count of this clone. The chain recombines TRBV5-1 with TRBJ2-5; 11 nucleotides line up with TRBD2. The germline CDR1 and CDR2 sequences are SGHRS and YFSETQ. The CDR3 covers 16 residues. J lost 5 bases, V lost 0 bases, and 6 bases had no gene match. In nucleotides, the CDR3 is TGCGCCAGCAGCTTGGGCCTAGCGGGGGGTTTGGAGACCCAGTACTTC. Protein sequence: CASSLGLAGGLETQYF.

The chain recombines TRBV4-1 with TRBJ2-1, with a tentative D call TRBD1 (6 bases). Trimming shortened V by 3 bases and J by 5 bases, and 11 bases separated the two germline ends. The CDR3 spans 14 residues. Germline V lookup: CDR1 MGHRA, CDR2 YSYEKL. The CDR3 loop is CASSQTDSNNEQFF. Here the CDR3 DNA reads TGCGCCAGCAGCCAGACGGACAGCAACAATGAGCAGTTCTTC.

The rearrangement links TRBV18 to TRBJ1-2; D is ambiguous. The CDR3 runs 13 residues. Germline CDR1 is KGHSH and CDR2 is LQKENI. V was shortened by 6 bases and J by 4 bases, with 12 bases between the two germline ends. The CDR3 here is CASSEDGRYGYTF. CDR3 DNA: TGTGCCAGCTCGGAGGACGGACGCTATGGCTACACCTTC.

The chain links TRBV30 to TRBJ1-5, with 10 bases identical to TRBD1. Germline V lookup: CDR1 GTSNPN, CDR2 SVGIG (reference sequence). After removal of 4 bases from V and 5 bases from J, the junction contained 2 bases not matched to a gene. The CDR3 loop spans 13 amino acids. CDR3 nucleotides: TGTGCCTGGAACGGACAGGGGGATCAGCCCCAGCATTTT. This sequence encodes CAWNGQGDQPQHF.

The CDR3 sequence: CATGSGGRTEAFF. CDR3 DNA sequence: TGTGCCACCGGTTCGGGGGGTAGAACTGAAGCTTTCTTT. This chain connects TRBV15 to TRBJ1-1, with D perhaps TRBD1 (5 bases). The CDR3 covers 13 residues. Germline lookup yields CDR1 LNHNV and CDR2 YYDKDF (reference sequence). V shed 8 bases and J shed 5 bases, with 15 bases lying between them.

This chain links TRBV29-1 with TRBJ1-2; 7 nucleotides align to TRBD1. Germline assignment: CDR1 SQVTM and CDR2 ANQGSEA. V lost 2 bases and J lost 5; bases outside the gene matches: 5. This CDR3 spans 13 amino acids. CDR3 protein: CSVESPGGYGYTF. In DNA, the CDR3 is TGCAGCGTTGAATCTCCAGGGGGTTATGGCTACACCTTC.

This chain joins TRBV10-3 and TRBJ1-2, with 9 bases fitting TRBD1. This CDR3 is 16 amino acids long. Losses at the gene ends were 1 base for V and 2 bases for J; bases not matched to a gene: 5. Germline V CDR1 and CDR2: ENHRY, SYGVKD. The DNA for the CDR3 is TGTGCCATCAGTGAGTTTAGGACAGGGGAGAACTATGGCTACACCTTC. It specifies CAISEFRTGENYGYTF.

The CDR3 reads CSVEWGGRMQFF. Here the CDR3 DNA reads TGCAGCGTTGAGTGGGGGGGGCGCATGCAGTTCTTC. The rearrangement uses TRBV29-1 and TRBJ2-1; a weak D match, TRBD2 (7 bases). This CDR3 is built from 12 residues. Germline-derived CDR1 and CDR2 are SQVTM and ANQGSEA. Trimming shortened V by 3 bases and J by 12 bases, and 15 bases separated the two germline ends.

Worth noting for this clone: Within the sample, other DNA sequences also encode this same CDR3. The rearrangement links TRBV18 to TRBJ2-1; 7 bases agree with TRBD1. Germline values: CDR1 KGHSH, CDR2 LQKENI. The trim removed 2 bases at V and 4 bases at J, leaving 5 bases unmatched. The CDR3 covers 15 residues. The CDR3 reads CASSPLTGQYNEQFF. The CDR3 DNA reads TGTGCCAGCTCACCATTAACGGGACAGTACAATGAGCAGTTCTTC.

This clone was picked up a small number of times. The CDR3 region has the DNA TGTGCCAGCAGCTTAACACAGGGTAGAAGTGAAAAACTGTTTTTT. Its protein is CASSLTQGRSEKLFF. The chain combines TRBV11-2 with TRBJ1-4, with D possibly matching TRBD1 (6 bases). This CDR3 spans 15 amino acids. Trimming removed 2 bases from V and 7 bases from J, with 14 bases in between. Per the germline V gene, CDR1 is SGHAT and CDR2 is FQNNGV.